A selection of T cell receptor beta chains follows, all from one sample in a study of blood T cell repertoires in COVID-19. Clones were sequenced by immunoSEQ multiplex PCR, and TCRdb holds only the in-frame ones, with some missing. The sample contains under 250,000 clones, roughly four fifths of which appear only once. The sequencing sample was made of peripheral blood. The receptors come from a woman aged 70-85 years with acute or convalescent COVID-19. CDR3s include the opening cysteine and the closing phenylalanine or tryptophan.

>TRBV5-1|TRBJ1-2
CASSPDPQGADYGYTF
>TRBV20-1|TRBJ2-3
CSASSLAGVADTQYF
>TRBV3-1/TRBV3-2|TRBJ1-3
CASSLDRGIYF
>TRBV6-4|TRBJ2-3
CASSLSAFTDTQYF
>TRBV6-1|TRBJ1-5
CASSEPKRQGRFGYSNQPQHF
>TRBV29-1|TRBJ1-1
CSVVYWQGVRNTEAFF
>TRBV2|TRBJ1-5
CASDPTGTGGDQPQHF
>TRBV9|TRBJ1-3
CASSVGSVIRSGNTIYF
>TRBV6-9|TRBJ2-7
CASSYYLAEYEQYF
>TRBV25-1|TRBJ2-3
CASSEAGRGTDTQYF
>TRBV4-1|TRBJ1-2
CASSPGNDGYTF
>TRBV12-3/TRBV12-4|TRBJ1-5
CASSLPVQPQHF
>TRBV20-1|TRBJ2-1
CSATVYNEQFF
>TRBV30|TRBJ1-2
CAWTSTGPYGYTF
>TRBV24-1|TRBJ2-3
CATSETGSTDTQYF